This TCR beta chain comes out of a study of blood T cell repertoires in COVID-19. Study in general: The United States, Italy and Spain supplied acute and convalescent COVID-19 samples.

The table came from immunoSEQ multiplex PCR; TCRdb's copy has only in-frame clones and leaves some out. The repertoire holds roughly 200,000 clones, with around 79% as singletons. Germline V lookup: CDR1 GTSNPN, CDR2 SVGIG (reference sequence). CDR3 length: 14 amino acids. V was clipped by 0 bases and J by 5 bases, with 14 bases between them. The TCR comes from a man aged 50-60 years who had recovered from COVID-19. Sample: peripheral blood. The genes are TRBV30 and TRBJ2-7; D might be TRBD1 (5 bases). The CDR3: CAWSVTDRKNEQYF. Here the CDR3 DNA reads TGTGCCTGGAGTGTGACAGACAGAAAGAACGAGCAGTACTTC.